This T cell receptor (beta chain) emerged from a study of T cell clonotyping in hematopoietic cell transplantation. Background on the study: Recipients' pretransplant samples followed cytoreduction.

Indicated time point: recipient sample about 28 days before transplant, after cytoreduction. The data were produced by immunoSEQ multiplex PCR, yet TCRdb's version contains in-frame clones alone and is incomplete. This sample has around 25,000 clones, with about 70% found just once. This CDR3 has 13 amino acids. With 8 bases clipped from V and 5 bases from J, the junction kept 4 bases outside the gene matches. Germline assignment: CDR1 SNHLY and CDR2 FYNNEI. The material was peripheral blood mononuclear cells, obtained before stem cell transplant. The receptor was derived from a man between 50 and 59 years old with myelodysplastic syndrome. Some clones in this sample may be carry-over from other donors' samples. The gene calls are TRBV2 and TRBJ1-5; 9 bases match TRBD1. CDR3 DNA sequence: TGTGCCAGCCAACAGGGGGCTCATCAGCCCCAGCATTTT. As protein: CASQQGAHQPQHF.